The subject of this entry is one TCR beta chain. The CDR3 is made up of 14 amino acids. V was clipped by 0 bases and J by 7 bases, with 8 bases between them. Germline lookup yields CDR1 SGHRS and CDR2 YFSETQ. This sample was taken from a study of blood T cell repertoires in COVID-19. Original analysis: The assay estimated nucleated cells by amplifying reference gene primers. TCRdb's table, derived via immunoSEQ multiplex PCR, lists solely in-frame clones and lacks some. That table is the source of V, J and clone size, and D and trimming were worked out from the DNA. Here the sample spans about 220,000 clones, 80% being singletons.

The receptor's source is a human donor in a cohort sampled during active COVID-19. The J gene is TRBJ1-6, the V gene TRBV5-1; D remains unclear. The source material was peripheral blood. CDR3 sequence reads: CASSLELPNSPLHF. The CDR3 DNA reads TGCGCCAGCAGCTTGGAGCTTCCAAATTCACCCCTCCACTTT.